These 15 T cell receptor beta chains originate from one sample sequenced in a study of T cells in Graves' hyperthyroidism and ophthalmopathy. RNA transcripts provided the source from which TCR beta CDR3 regions were amplified. TCR CDR3 regions were first amplified by RT-PCR with HTBI primers. TCRdb re-called the multiplex PCR reads through MiXCR, storing one row per CDR3 protein. The sample contains 500,000 to 600,000 distinct CDR3 sequences, 20% of which appear only once. Sequenced: blood. Receptors were obtained from a man aged 40-50 years with Graves' ophthalmopathy.

This chain connects TRBV20-1 to TRBJ2-5; 8 bases match TRBD2. The CDR3 length is 15 residues. Germline V CDR1 and CDR2: DFQATT, SNEGSKA (reference sequence). After removal of 5 bases from V and 1 base from J, the junction contained 9 bases not matched to a gene. DNA for the CDR3: TGCAGTGCTCCGAACCCACTAGCGGTCCAAGAGACCCAGTACTTC. Translation gives CSAPNPLAVQETQYF.

The CDR3 DNA reads TGCAGTGCTAGAGTGAGACACCGCTTCTCCTGGCCGGGACTAGCGGAGCACCTCACAGATACGCAGTATTTT. Amino acids: CSARVRHRFSWPGLAEHLTDTQYF. This chain links TRBV20-1 with TRBJ2-3, with 11 bases that match TRBD2. The CDR3 totals 24 residues. Germline CDR1 reads DFQATT; CDR2 reads SNEGSKA (reference sequence). V dropped 1 base and J dropped 2; count of bases not matched to a gene: 29.

This clonotype occurred many times. This chain links TRBV5-8 with TRBJ2-7; possible D gene TRBD2, 5 bases. In germline, CDR1 is SGHTS, CDR2 YDEGEE. The germline V and J ends were trimmed by 1 base and 2 bases, with 13 bases remaining between them. This CDR3 spans 15 amino acids. The CDR3 DNA reads TGTGCCAGCAGCTTGTCCATCCGGGGAACCTACGAGCAGTACTTC. Its translation: CASSLSIRGTYEQYF.

In this sample, this clonotype turned up a few times. This chain uses TRBV6-1 with TRBJ2-7; 7 nucleotides line up with TRBD1. With 5 bases clipped from V and 2 bases from J, the junction kept 12 bases outside the gene matches. CDR3 length: 16 residues. Germline CDR1 is MNHNS and CDR2 is SASEGT. The CDR3 loop reads CASSSIRDSPPYEQYF. The CDR3 DNA is TGTGCCAGCAGTTCAATTCGGGACAGCCCTCCCTACGAGCAGTACTTC.

The chain employs TRBV20-1 and TRBJ2-2; 8 bases are shared with TRBD1. The CDR3 has 13 residues. V lost 4 bases to trimming and J lost 7 bases; unmatched junction nucleotides: 5. The germline V gene has CDR1 DFQATT and CDR2 SNEGSKA (reference sequence). The CDR3 nucleotides are TGCAGTGCTAAGGACAGGGAAGGCGGGGAGCTGTTTTTT. Translating it yields CSAKDREGGELFF.

There are many counts of this clonotype. The V and J genes are TRBV5-1 and TRBJ1-1; D gene ambiguous. Germline-derived CDR1 and CDR2 are SGHRS and YFSETQ. The CDR3 is made up of 13 amino acids. Trimming took 5 bases from V and 7 from J, leaving 15 bases between them. This CDR3 reads CASRSRVVDEAFF. The CDR3 nucleotides read TGCGCCAGCAGGTCTCGGGTTGTCGATGAAGCTTTCTTT. Full variable domain (missing parts from reference TRBV5-1 and TRBJ1-1): KAGVTQTPRYLIKTRGQQVTLSCSPISGHRSVSWYQQTPGQGLQFLFEYFSETQRNKGNFPGRFSGRQFSNSRSEMNVSTLELGDSALYLCASRSRVVDEAFFGQGTRLTVV.

This clonotype was seen ten or more times. This chain joins TRBV28 and TRBJ1-1; D not resolved. The germline V gene encodes CDR1 MDHEN and CDR2 SYDVKM. This CDR3 comprises 13 residues. The V end was cut by 6 bases, the J end by 1 base, with 9 bases between. CDR3 DNA: TGTGCCAGCAGCCCCCCCTGGAACACTGAAGCTTTCTTT. As protein: CASSPPWNTEAFF.

The V and J genes are TRBV6-1 and TRBJ2-3; TRBD2 agrees at 7 bases. CDR1 is MNHNS and CDR2 is SASEGT in the germline V gene. After removal of 6 bases from V and 4 bases from J, the junction contained 13 bases not matched to a gene. This CDR3 contains 16 residues. CDR3 nucleotides: TGTGCCAGCAGCAGTCAAATGGCGGGAGTGGCAGATACGCAGTATTTT. This translates into CASSSQMAGVADTQYF.

The sample holds many counts of this clonotype. V usage is TRBV3-1 and J usage is TRBJ1-2; D gene unclear. The V gene's germline CDR1 is LGHDT and CDR2 YNNKEL (reference sequence). The CDR3 is 17 residues long. Between the trimmed V and J ends, which lost 1 base and 6 bases, there was a span of 21 bases. The chain's CDR3 is CASSQALSTGPRNGYTF. The CDR3 DNA is TGTGCCAGCAGCCAAGCCTTAAGTACGGGCCCGAGGAATGGCTACACCTTC.

This clonotype was detected only a few times. The chain employs TRBV7-9 and TRBJ2-7, with D maybe TRBD1 (6 bases). V dropped 3 bases and J dropped 0 bases, with 12 bases sitting between them. Germline V gene lookup returns CDR1 SEHNR and CDR2 FQNEAQ (reference sequence). The CDR3 loop spans 15 amino acids. This chain's CDR3 is CASSFSRDNSYEQYF. In DNA form, the CDR3 reads TGTGCCAGCAGCTTCAGCCGGGACAACTCCTACGAGCAGTACTTC.

CDR3 coding DNA: TGTGCCAGCAGTCCTTTAATGGACTCTAGCGGGAGGGCCCCAGATACGCAGTATTTT. It encodes CASSPLMDSSGRAPDTQYF. The chain carries TRBV27 and TRBJ2-3; TRBD2 matches 12 bases. This CDR3 contains 19 residues. In germline, CDR1 is MNHEY, CDR2 SMNVEV (reference sequence). The V and J ends lost 5 bases and 4 bases, in that order; junction bases with no gene match: 16.

The chain carries TRBV5-6 and TRBJ2-1; D is undetermined. Trimming pared 3 bases from V and 5 bases from J, leaving 3 bases between. Germline loops: CDR1 SGHDT, CDR2 YYEEEE. The CDR3 extends over 11 amino acids. CDR3 region: CASSWNNEQFF. CDR3 in DNA: TGTGCCAGCAGCTGGAACAATGAGCAGTTCTTC.

This clonotype turned up a few times. The V and J genes are TRBV18 and TRBJ1-2; D not certain. V lost 2 bases and J 4 bases, leaving 11 bases between the germline ends. Germline V gene sequence: CDR1 KGHSH, CDR2 LQKENI. The CDR3 loop spans 14 amino acids. The CDR3 DNA is TGTGCCAGCTCACCAGAATTGAAGGGCTATGGCTACACCTTC. It codes for CASSPELKGYGYTF.

This clonotype was recorded at least ten times. The V and J genes are TRBV3-1 and TRBJ2-1, with 8 bases fitting TRBD2. The ends lost 0 bases at V and 6 bases at J; junction bases unmatched: 4. The germline V gene encodes CDR1 LGHDT and CDR2 YNNKEL (reference sequence). This CDR3 contains 15 residues. In nucleotides, the CDR3 is TGTGCCAGCAGCCAAGATGGCCTAGCGGGCAATGAGCAGTTCTTC. This gives the protein CASSQDGLAGNEQFF.

This clonotype was picked up many times. The chain links TRBV28 to TRBJ2-1, with TRBD2 identical over 8 bases. CDR3 length: 14 residues. CDR1 and CDR2 from the germline V gene are MDHEN and SYDVKM. V trimming: 7 bases; J trimming: 9 bases; junction bases outside the gene matches: 11. The DNA for the CDR3 is TGTGCCAGCAATAGAGCGGGAGCAGGAGGTGAGCAGTTCTTC. Translated: CASNRAGAGGEQFF.